These 9 T cell receptor beta chains were all obtained from the same sample, sequenced in a study of cytomegalovirus exposure and HLA in healthy donors. With 60 Vbeta and 13 Jbeta primers, the PCR was carried out. Using immunoSEQ multiplex PCR, the repertoire was profiled, and TCRdb retains in-frame clones only, with some absent. The sample contains under 200,000 clones, roughly 80% of which appear only once. Sequencing was performed on PBMCs. The receptors were gathered from a man aged 40-55 years in good health and CMV-seronegative.

The gene calls are TRBV7-6 and TRBJ2-6; 9 bases fit TRBD1. The CDR3 totals 17 residues. J lost 0 bases, V lost 1 base, and 1 base had no gene match. Per the germline V gene, CDR1 is SGHVS and CDR2 is FNYEAQ. The CDR3 loop is CASSLDRGLSGANVLTF. The CDR3 DNA reads TGTGCCAGCAGCTTAGACAGGGGGCTCTCTGGGGCCAACGTCCTGACTTTC.

This clone has a handful of counts. The chain is built from TRBV12-5 and TRBJ1-1, with a possible D match to TRBD1 (6 bases). The CDR3 runs 13 residues. Deletions cut 0 bases from V and 4 bases from J, with 6 bases between. Germline CDR1 and CDR2: LGHNT and FRNRAP. CDR3: CASGLVQGTEAFF. In nucleotides, the CDR3 is TGTGCTAGTGGTTTGGTACAGGGCACTGAAGCTTTCTTT.

J is TRBJ1-3 and V is TRBV12-5; possible D gene TRBD1, 6 bases. CDR1 is LGHNT and CDR2 is FRNRAP in the germline V gene. Trimming took 1 base from V and 2 from J, leaving 12 bases between them. This CDR3 region has 16 residues. The CDR3 nucleotides are TGTGCTAGTGGTTTGGGGTATGGGACAACTGGAAACACCATATATTTT. Translation: CASGLGYGTTGNTIYF.

The chain links TRBV18 to TRBJ2-3, with D hard to call. Germline CDR1 is KGHSH and CDR2 is LQKENI. The length of the CDR3 is 14 residues. V lost 2 bases and J 4 bases, leaving 10 bases between the germline ends. CDR3 sequence: CASSPSSRADTQYF. In nucleotides, the CDR3 is TGTGCCAGCTCACCAAGCAGTCGGGCAGATACGCAGTATTTT.

J is TRBJ2-7 and V is TRBV18, with D possibly being TRBD1 (6 bases). Germline CDR1 is KGHSH and CDR2 is LQKENI. The CDR3 is made up of 16 amino acids. V was pared by 3 bases and J by 3 bases, with 18 bases between. The CDR3 DNA reads as TGTGCCAGCTCACCTCCAGGGGAAGCAGCTTACTACGAGCAGTACTTC. This encodes CASSPPGEAAYYEQYF. The full variable domain, completed using reference TRBV18 and TRBJ2-7, is NAGVMQNPRHLVRRRGQEARLRCSPMKGHSHVYWYRQLPEEGLKFMVYLQKENIIDESGMPKERFSAEFPKEGPSILRIQQVVRGDSAAYFCASSPPGEAAYYEQYFGPGTRLTVT.

The chain employs TRBV28 and TRBJ2-7, with D possibly matching TRBD1 (5 bases). Per germline, CDR1 MDHEN and CDR2 SYDVKM. This CDR3 has 16 amino acids. Trimming removed 6 bases at V and 2 bases at J, with 20 bases between. CDR3 DNA sequence: TGTGCCAGCAGCTACCCGCCTTGGACACCTACCTACGAGCAGTACTTC. This encodes CASSYPPWTPTYEQYF.

The J gene is TRBJ2-7, the V gene TRBV5-4; 8 bases agree with TRBD1. This CDR3 spans 13 amino acids. V lost 7 bases and J lost 0; bases outside the gene matches: 3. CDR1 and CDR2 (germline): SGHNT, YYREEE (reference sequence). DNA for the CDR3: TGTGCCAGCCGGACAGGGAACTCCTACGAGCAGTACTTC. Protein sequence: CASRTGNSYEQYF.

V gene TRBV18 combines with J gene TRBJ1-6, with a possible D match to TRBD1 (5 bases). The CDR3 length is 13 residues. The germline gives CDR1 KGHSH, CDR2 LQKENI. Trimming shortened V by 4 bases and J by 7 bases, and 8 bases separated the two germline ends. The CDR3 loop reads CASSRGGNSPLHF. In DNA form, the CDR3 reads TGTGCCAGCTCACGGGGGGGGAATTCACCCCTCCACTTT. The complete variable domain, with remaining parts taken from reference TRBV18 and TRBJ1-6, reads NAGVMQNPRHLVRRRGQEARLRCSPMKGHSHVYWYRQLPEEGLKFMVYLQKENIIDESGMPKERFSAEFPKEGPSILRIQQVVRGDSAAYFCASSRGGNSPLHFGNGTRLTVT.

This clone was counted once. The chain uses TRBV6-5 and TRBJ2-5, with 9 positions matching TRBD2. The CDR3 is made up of 14 amino acids. Trimming at V came to 5 bases and at J to 2 bases, leaving 3 bases not matched to a gene. Germline lookup yields CDR1 MNHEY and CDR2 SVGAGI. DNA of the CDR3: TGTGCCAGCAGTCAGACTAGCGGACAAGAGACCCAGTACTTC. Translated, it gives CASSQTSGQETQYF.